The subject of this entry is one T cell receptor beta chain. What it binds is unknown. A read error may explain this, as a much larger clone is one base away. This record comes from a study of metastatic and nonmetastatic thyroid tumors. The wider study: Repertoires were compared across blood and tumor or nodule tissue from malignant and benign thyroid patients.

Thyroid surgery had not been preceded by any treatment in any patient. General study findings and limits: Malignant thyroid tumors reportedly had TCR beta diversity that was significantly higher than in benign nodules, in blood and tumor.

The CDR3 consists of 15 residues. Germline V gene sequence: CDR1 DFQATT, CDR2 SNEGSKA (reference sequence). Original data processing: The study built a papillary thyroid cancer distant-metastasis classifier from CDR3 differences across clinicopathological groups. Via MiXCR, TCRdb re-called the PCR reads. The V and J calls and clone size come from TCRdb's table, not from the authors' own analysis. The repertoire includes approximately 16,000 clones, 27% of them detected once, and about 13% sits in the top ten. The TCR originated in a female donor with papillary thyroid cancer or a benign thyroid nodule (not recorded which). Some clones in this sample may be carry-over from other donors' samples. Sequenced sample: adjacent normal tissue. The V call is TRBV20-1, the J call TRBJ2-7; D gene ambiguous. The CDR3: CGARDFHGVDYEQYF. As DNA, the CDR3 is TGCGGTGCTAGAGATTTCCACGGAGTGGATTACGAGCAGTACTTC.